Listed here are 25 T cell receptor beta chains from one sample, sequenced in a study of shared clonotypes between healthy human individuals. Profiling relied on immunoSEQ multiplex PCR, and the TCRdb table lists in-frame clones only, not all of them. The sample consists of about 2.4 million clones, 93% of them appearing once. Material for sequencing was naive CD4+ T cells from PBMCs. Subset here: CD45RA+ positively selected. These receptors were taken from a man between 18 and 29 years old in good health. Some clones in this sample may be carry-over from other donors' samples.

This rearrangement joins TRBV27 to TRBJ1-2; tentative D call: TRBD1 (5 bases). Trimming took off 5 bases at V and 7 bases at J, with 14 bases between the two ends. Germline V CDR1 and CDR2: MNHEY, SMNVEV (reference sequence). This CDR3 spans 13 amino acids. Here the CDR3 DNA reads TGTGCCAGCAGTACCAGGGTTGATCGTGGCTACACCTTC. As protein: CASSTRVDRGYTF.

V usage is TRBV18 and J usage is TRBJ1-1; D unresolved. Deletions cut 6 bases from V and 1 base from J, with 15 bases between. CDR1 KGHSH and CDR2 LQKENI come from the germline V gene. This CDR3 region has 15 residues. This CDR3 is CASSPYQAKNTEAFF. CDR3 DNA sequence: TGTGCCAGCTCCCCCTACCAGGCGAAGAACACTGAAGCTTTCTTT.

The chain is built from TRBV15 and TRBJ1-4; weak D call: TRBD1 (5 bases). The germline gives CDR1 LNHNV, CDR2 YYDKDF (reference sequence). This CDR3 is 14 amino acids long. V lost 4 bases and J 4 bases, leaving 10 bases between the germline ends. The CDR3 nucleotides read TGTGCCACCAGCAAGGGACTGATTAATGAAAAACTGTTTTTT. Encoded protein: CATSKGLINEKLFF.

A word on this clone: Other nucleotide sequences in the sample specify the same CDR3. This CDR3 is CASSPTGYGYTF. DNA of the CDR3: TGTGCCAGCAGTCCGACAGGCTATGGCTACACCTTC. This sequence joins TRBV2 and TRBJ1-2; maybe TRBD1 (6 bases). This CDR3 is 12 amino acids long. Germline assignment: CDR1 SNHLY and CDR2 FYNNEI. Trimming took 5 bases from V and 4 from J, leaving 8 bases between them.

The V gene is TRBV6-5, the J gene TRBJ2-7; D is unresolved. The ends were cut back, 6 bases at V and 4 bases at J, with 16 bases in the middle. The CDR3 covers 14 residues. CDR1 MNHEY and CDR2 SVGAGI come from the germline V gene. The CDR3 reads CASSSPGLTYEQYF. The CDR3 region has the DNA TGTGCCAGCAGCTCCCCCGGGCTAACATACGAGCAGTACTTC.

The chain carries TRBV19 and TRBJ1-2; possibly TRBD1 for D (5 bases). Trimming pared 6 bases from V and 6 bases from J, leaving 11 bases between. From germline, CDR1 is LNHDA and CDR2 SQIVND (reference sequence). CDR3 length: 12 amino acids. The CDR3 DNA reads TGTGCCAGTAGGGGCGGGGACCATGGCTACACCTTC. This gives the protein CASRGGDHGYTF.

The V and J genes are TRBV19 and TRBJ1-2; D call uncertain. Trimming removed 3 bases at V and 7 bases at J, with 12 bases between. From germline, CDR1 is LNHDA and CDR2 SQIVND (reference sequence). The CDR3 runs 13 residues. CDR3 sequence: CASSILRGAGYTF. CDR3 in DNA: TGTGCCAGTAGTATCCTCCGGGGTGCTGGCTACACCTTC.

This rearrangement joins TRBV28 to TRBJ1-4, with 7 bases matching TRBD1. The germline CDR1 and CDR2 sequences are MDHEN and SYDVKM. V dropped 5 bases and J dropped 5; count of bases not matched to a gene: 8. This CDR3 is 15 amino acids long. The CDR3 DNA is TGTGCCAGCAGTCTCGGGGGACAGATGAATGAAAAACTGTTTTTT. Protein product: CASSLGGQMNEKLFF. Looking up the rest from reference TRBV28 and TRBJ1-4 gives the full variable domain: DVKVTQSSRYLVKRTGEKVFLECVQDMDHENMFWYRQDPGLGLRLIYFSYDVKMKEKGDIPEGYSVSREKKERFSLILESASTNQTSMYLCASSLGGQMNEKLFFGSGTQLSVL.

V usage is TRBV5-1 and J usage is TRBJ2-1; tentatively, D is TRBD1 (8 bases). This CDR3 has 15 amino acids. Germline values: CDR1 SGHRS, CDR2 YFSETQ. V was cut by 2 bases and J by 2 bases, with 11 bases left in between. The CDR3 region has the DNA TGCGCCAGCAGCTTACAGGGGGGGACCTACAATGAGCAGTTCTTC. This sequence encodes CASSLQGGTYNEQFF.

This chain uses TRBV18 with TRBJ2-3; 9 bases fit TRBD1. Germline assignment: CDR1 KGHSH and CDR2 LQKENI. The CDR3 loop spans 13 amino acids. The ends lost 4 bases at V and 14 bases at J; junction bases unmatched: 10. CDR3 nucleotides: TGTGCCAGCTCACAGGACAGGGGCCAAAGTATGTATTTT. Translating it yields CASSQDRGQSMYF.

V usage is TRBV19 and J usage is TRBJ2-3, with TRBD1 as a possible D gene (6 bases). Trimming removed 6 bases from V and 2 bases from J, with 12 bases in between. Germline CDR1 reads LNHDA; CDR2 reads SQIVND (reference sequence). This CDR3 has 14 amino acids. CDR3 DNA sequence: TGTGCCAGTAGCCGCCGACAGGCCACAGATACGCAGTATTTT. This gives the protein CASSRRQATDTQYF.

This clone was found once. This chain uses TRBV6-6 with TRBJ1-1; D perhaps matches TRBD1 (5 bases). Germline CDR1 reads MNHNY; CDR2 reads SVGAGI (reference sequence). Trimming removed 10 bases at V and 4 bases at J, with 13 bases between. CDR3 size: 12 residues. The CDR3 is CATLGHFTEAFF. The CDR3 nucleotides read TGTGCCACTTTGGGGCATTTCACTGAAGCTTTCTTT.

The chain links TRBV5-6 to TRBJ2-1; 9 bases match TRBD2. CDR3 length: 17 amino acids. The V gene end was trimmed by 6 bases and the J gene end by 1 base; junction bases not matched to a gene: 11. Per the germline V gene, CDR1 is SGHDT and CDR2 is YYEEEE. The CDR3 loop is CASKFRAGGGSYNEQFF. Here the CDR3 DNA reads TGTGCCAGCAAATTCAGAGCGGGGGGCGGTTCCTACAATGAGCAGTTCTTC.

The chain recombines TRBV30 with TRBJ2-7, with D maybe TRBD1 (6 bases). The germline CDR1 and CDR2 sequences are GTSNPN and SVGIG (reference sequence). The CDR3 has 14 amino acids. Deletions cut 4 bases from V and 6 bases from J, with 19 bases between. The CDR3 loop is CAWTRDTNFGEQYF. For the CDR3, the DNA is TGTGCCTGGACCCGGGACACCAATTTCGGCGAGCAGTACTTC.

The chain has TRBV28 and TRBJ2-1, with TRBD2 matching over 12 bases. The CDR3 runs to 14 residues. Germline V gene sequence: CDR1 MDHEN, CDR2 SYDVKM. J was trimmed by 5 bases and V by 6 bases; bases with no gene match: 2. The CDR3 DNA sequence: TGTGCCAGCAGCCTAGCGGGAGGGAACAATGAGCAGTTCTTC. This encodes CASSLAGGNNEQFF.

The V and J genes are TRBV29-1 and TRBJ2-3; the D gene is possibly TRBD2 (6 bases). This CDR3 comprises 12 residues. CDR1 is SQVTM and CDR2 is ANQGSEA in the germline V gene. V dropped 8 bases and J dropped 3 bases, with 12 bases sitting between them. CDR3 sequence (DNA): TGCAGCTCCGGCGGAGGGACAGATACGCAGTATTTT. This gives the protein CSSGGGTDTQYF.

As concerns this clone: Other DNA sequences in this specimen translate into the identical CDR3. The CDR3 sequence: CASSRDSNQPQHF. Here the CDR3 DNA reads TGTGCCAGCAGCAGGGACAGCAATCAGCCCCAGCATTTT. The chain carries TRBV5-4 and TRBJ1-5; D might be TRBD1 (5 bases). V gave up 4 bases and J gave up 1 base, with 6 bases separating them. The germline gives CDR1 SGHNT, CDR2 YYREEE (reference sequence). The CDR3 covers 13 residues.

The J gene is TRBJ2-7, the V gene TRBV15, with a weak D call TRBD1 (6 bases). The germline V gene encodes CDR1 LNHNV and CDR2 YYDKDF (reference sequence). The CDR3 totals 15 residues. Trimming took 4 bases from V and 6 from J, leaving 19 bases between them. In nucleotides, the CDR3 is TGTGCCACCAGCATGTTGCAGGGGTTTTTGTCCGAGCAGTACTTC. Translated: CATSMLQGFLSEQYF.

On this clone itself: The sample carries other DNA sequences with the same CDR3. The chain recombines TRBV27 with TRBJ2-7; TRBD2 agrees at 14 bases. The junction had 12 bases not matched to a gene; V was cut back by 5 bases and J by 6 bases. Germline CDR1 is MNHEY and CDR2 is SMNVEV (reference sequence). The CDR3 runs to 17 residues. The CDR3 region is CASSTHGTSGGRLEQYF. The CDR3 nucleotides are TGTGCCAGCAGTACTCACGGGACTAGCGGGGGCCGCCTCGAGCAGTACTTC.

The chain links TRBV7-2 to TRBJ2-3; 8 bases fit TRBD1. There are 16 residues in the CDR3. V trimming: 3 bases; J trimming: 11 bases; junction bases outside the gene matches: 16. Germline CDR1 SGHTA, CDR2 FQGNSA. Here the CDR3 reads CASSLVGTGFGWGQYF. The DNA for the CDR3 is TGTGCCAGCAGCTTGGTGGGGACAGGTTTTGGGTGGGGGCAGTATTTT.

The V call is TRBV7-8, the J call TRBJ1-5, with a weak D call TRBD1 (6 bases). Germline assignment: CDR1 SGHVS and CDR2 FQNEAQ. Deletions cut 3 bases from V and 6 bases from J, with 12 bases between. This CDR3 region has 14 residues. Written as DNA, the CDR3 is TGTGCCAGCAGCTTGGGGGAAGGGGGTCAGCCCCAGCATTTT. The encoded protein is CASSLGEGGQPQHF.

The chain has TRBV2 and TRBJ2-7, with 7 bases fitting TRBD1. Trimming removed 3 bases from V and 5 bases from J; junction bases left unmatched: 16. The CDR3 is made up of 17 amino acids. From germline, CDR1 is SNHLY and CDR2 FYNNEI. The CDR3 coding sequence is TGTGCCAGCAGTGATCGTTATGTGGGGACAGCTGAAAACGAGCAGTACTTC. Protein: CASSDRYVGTAENEQYF.

This clone came up once. Other DNA sequences in the same sample also yield this CDR3. J is TRBJ2-3 and V is TRBV7-9; the D gene is possibly TRBD1 (6 bases). The CDR3 runs to 14 residues. V dropped 5 bases and J dropped 1 base, with 10 bases sitting between them. CDR1 is SEHNR, CDR2 FQNEAQ, per germline (reference sequence). The DNA of the CDR3 is TGTGCCAGCAGCCCGAGACAGGGCACAGATACGCAGTATTTT. Protein sequence: CASSPRQGTDTQYF.

Worth noting for this clone: Distinct nucleotide sequences in the sample also encode this CDR3. The chain combines TRBV7-2 with TRBJ2-7; 13 bases are a match to TRBD2. V shed 5 bases, J shed 4 bases, and the junction held 5 bases outside the gene matches. Germline V gene lookup returns CDR1 SGHTA and CDR2 FQGNSA. The CDR3 is 15 residues long. CDR3 nucleotides: TGTGCCAGCAGCCTTAGACTAGCGGGAGGTTACGAGCAGTACTTC. This encodes CASSLRLAGGYEQYF.

The rearrangement links TRBV11-1 to TRBJ2-7, with D perhaps TRBD2 (6 bases). CDR3 length: 16 amino acids. Per the germline V gene, CDR1 is SGHAT and CDR2 is FQDESV (reference sequence). V lost 1 base and J lost 0, with 13 bases in between. CDR3 amino acids: CASSLDSGRISYEQYF. CDR3 nucleotide sequence: TGTGCCAGCAGCTTAGATAGCGGAAGGATCTCCTACGAGCAGTACTTC.